This T cell receptor beta chain comes out of a study of CD8+ T cells in alopecia areata. Trimming shortened V by 3 bases and J by 6 bases, and 12 bases separated the two germline ends. Germline CDR1 is SGHTA and CDR2 is FQGNSA. This CDR3 has 13 residues. After isolation, RNA underwent reverse transcription to generate cDNA as the sequencing template. Clones were read by immunoSEQ multiplex PCR, and TCRdb kept only the in-frame ones, dropping some. The table lists about 180,000 clones, about 54% of them singletons. Treatment defined: oral pan-JAK inhibitor, 5-10 mg twice daily. The gene calls are TRBV7-2 and TRBJ2-7; no reliable D call. Material: CD4+ T cells sorted from blood, obtained at approximately week 60, from a patient treated with tofacitinib. This sequence was found in a human donor with alopecia areata. Here the CDR3 DNA reads TGTGCCAGCAGCTTTCCCACCCGCCCCGAGCAGTACTTC. This sequence encodes CASSFPTRPEQYF.